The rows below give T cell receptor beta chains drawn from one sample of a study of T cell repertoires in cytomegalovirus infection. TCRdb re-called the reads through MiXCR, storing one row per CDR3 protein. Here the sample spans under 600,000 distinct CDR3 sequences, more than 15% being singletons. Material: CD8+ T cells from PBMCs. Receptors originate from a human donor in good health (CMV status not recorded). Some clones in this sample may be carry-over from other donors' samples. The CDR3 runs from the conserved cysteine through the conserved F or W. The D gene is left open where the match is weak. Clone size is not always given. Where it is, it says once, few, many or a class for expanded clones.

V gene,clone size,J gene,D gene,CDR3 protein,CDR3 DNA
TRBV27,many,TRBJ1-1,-,CASSLYGGSEAFF,TGTGCCAGCAGTTTATACGGAGGGAGTGAAGCTTTCTTT
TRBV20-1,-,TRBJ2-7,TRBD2,CSAFRLAGGGMVSYEQYF,TGCAGTGCTTTCCGACTAGCGGGAGGGGGTATGGTCTCCTACGAGCAGTACTTC
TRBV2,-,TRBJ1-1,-,CASSEVEAFF,TGTGCCAGCAGTGAAGTAGAGGCTTTCTTT
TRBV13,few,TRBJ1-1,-,CASSLMRRDTEAFF,TGTGCCAGCAGCTTGATGCGGAGGGACACTGAAGCTTTCTTT
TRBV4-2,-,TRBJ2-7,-,CASSGHLIYEQYF,TGTGCCAGCAGTGGACATTTAATATACGAGCAGTACTTC
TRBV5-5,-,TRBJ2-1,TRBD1,CASSPDRFNEQFF,TGTGCCAGCAGCCCGGACAGGTTTAATGAGCAGTTCTTC
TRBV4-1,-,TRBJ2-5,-,CASRLRAGRQETQYF,TGCGCCAGCAGACTAAGAGCGGGCAGACAAGAGACCCAGTACTTC
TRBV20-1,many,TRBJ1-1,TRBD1,CSARAHPGTGDENTEAFF,TGCAGTGCTAGAGCCCACCCCGGGACAGGGGACGAGAACACTGAAGCTTTCTTT
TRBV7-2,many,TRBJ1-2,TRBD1,CASSGPSRTGNVYGYTF,TGTGCCAGCAGCGGACCCTCTAGGACAGGGAACGTCTATGGCTACACCTTC
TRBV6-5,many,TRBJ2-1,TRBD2,CASSYSRKGLAGGPFGNEQFF,TGTGCCAGCAGTTACTCTCGTAAGGGACTAGCGGGAGGCCCCTTTGGGAATGAGCAGTTCTTC
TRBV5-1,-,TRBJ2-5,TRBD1,CASSSQGDETQYF,TGCGCCAGCAGCTCCCAGGGGGACGAGACCCAGTACTTC
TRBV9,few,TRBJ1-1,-,CASSPRDGTRTEAFF,TGTGCCAGCAGCCCACGGGATGGGACTAGAACTGAAGCTTTCTTT
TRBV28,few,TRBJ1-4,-,CASSSTLPSTNEKLFF,TGTGCCAGCAGTTCCACCCTCCCATCAACTAATGAAAAACTGTTTTTT